This T cell receptor beta chain was identified in a study of T cells expressing NK-cell markers (dated by TCRdb to the early 2020s). For the study in its entirety: In sorted CD3+CD56+NKG2C+, CD3+CD56+NKG2C- and CD3+CD56-NKG2C+ T-cell subsets from several donors, TCR beta-chain repertoires were profiled. Most of the eight sequenced donors were HCMV-seropositive and one was HCMV-seronegative. The eight sequenced donors were randomly selected healthy volunteers, three men and five women. Libraries were sequenced as 2 x 150 bp reads on Illumina HiSeq 2000/2500, MiSeq or NextSeq.

In the germline V gene (reference sequence), CDR1 corresponds to SGHNT and CDR2 to YYREEE. From cysteine to phenylalanine, the CDR3 is 14 amino acids long. DNA for this receptor is not on file. To determine HCMV serostatus, a commercial ELISA kit was used to detect HCMV-specific IgG in serum. Ficoll density gradient centrifugation was used to isolate peripheral blood mononuclear cells from blood. Remarks on this clonotype: No cognate antigen has been identified for it.

What the research found in general, with its limitations: Those dominant clonotypes were again the most abundant among CD3+CD56-NKG2C+ cells in a few donors, at roughly 25-65%. For 6 or 7 donors, the dominant CD3+CD56+NKG2C+ clonotypes were among the top 10 CD8+ clonotypes and accounted for about 1.0-8% of CD8+ T cells. Whether the expanded NKG2C-expressing T cell clones were specific for HCMV antigens remained unclear.

The listed sequencing device is Illumina HiSeq 2000. TCR beta cDNA libraries were prepared using 5'RACE template switching, which introduced a universal primer site and unique molecular identifiers. cDNA synthesis was primed from the TCR beta constant segment and was followed by two successive PCR amplification steps. From the authors' description of their analysis: MIGEC was used to demultiplex reads and group reads by UMI, and MiTCR was used to assemble and quantify clonotypes. To exclude erroneous sequences, only TCR cDNA sequences supported by at least two reads were retained. The tcR package was used for downstream repertoire analysis, and clonotypes were matched across fractions by CDR3 nucleotide sequence plus V segment. VDJmatch was used to annotate antigen specificity against VDJdb, with one amino acid substitution in CDR3 allowed. One entry per CDR3 protein sequence results from the TCRdb reprocessing of the reads, with DNA left out. What appears here as the V and J calls and clone size reflects TCRdb's work, not the paper's. The table kept for this sample lists about 140,000 distinct CDR3 sequences. Together, the top ten hold approximately 12% of the sample.

Sequenced: blood T cells: a sorted CD56 or NKG2C T cell subset, CD4+ or CD8+ T cells, or bulk PBMC T cells (not recorded which). Recombination connected TRBV5-4 to TRBJ2-3; without DNA, the TCRdb call of TRBD2 cannot be checked. This TCR came from a young man in good health. Donor details come from another sample of the same person, matched by shared clones. The CDR3 loop reads CASSEGEGTDTQYF.